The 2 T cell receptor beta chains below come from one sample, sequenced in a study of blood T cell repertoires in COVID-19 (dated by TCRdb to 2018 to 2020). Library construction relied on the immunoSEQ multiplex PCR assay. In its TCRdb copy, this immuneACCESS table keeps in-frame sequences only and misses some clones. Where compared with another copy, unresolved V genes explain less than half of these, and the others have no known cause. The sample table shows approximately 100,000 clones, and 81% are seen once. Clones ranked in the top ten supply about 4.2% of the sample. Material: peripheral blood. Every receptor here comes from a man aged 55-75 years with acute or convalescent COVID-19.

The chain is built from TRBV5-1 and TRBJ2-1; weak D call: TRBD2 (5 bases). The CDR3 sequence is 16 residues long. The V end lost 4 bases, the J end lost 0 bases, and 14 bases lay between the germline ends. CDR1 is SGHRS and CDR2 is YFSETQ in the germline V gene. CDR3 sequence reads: CASSQSDFSSYNEQFF. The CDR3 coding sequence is TGCGCCAGCAGCCAGTCGGACTTCAGCTCCTACAATGAGCAGTTCTTC. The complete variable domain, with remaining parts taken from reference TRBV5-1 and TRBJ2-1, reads KAGVTQTPRYLIKTRGQQVTLSCSPISGHRSVSWYQQTPGQGLQFLFEYFSETQRNKGNFPGRFSGRQFSNSRSEMNVSTLELGDSALYLCASSQSDFSSYNEQFFGPGTRLTVL.

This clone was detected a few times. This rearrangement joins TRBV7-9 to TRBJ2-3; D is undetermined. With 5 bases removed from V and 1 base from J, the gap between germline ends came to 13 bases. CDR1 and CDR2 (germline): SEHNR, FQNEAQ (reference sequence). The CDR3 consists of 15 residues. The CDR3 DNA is TGTGCCAGCAGCCCATTCCTGTCAGGCACAGATACGCAGTATTTT. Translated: CASSPFLSGTDTQYF.